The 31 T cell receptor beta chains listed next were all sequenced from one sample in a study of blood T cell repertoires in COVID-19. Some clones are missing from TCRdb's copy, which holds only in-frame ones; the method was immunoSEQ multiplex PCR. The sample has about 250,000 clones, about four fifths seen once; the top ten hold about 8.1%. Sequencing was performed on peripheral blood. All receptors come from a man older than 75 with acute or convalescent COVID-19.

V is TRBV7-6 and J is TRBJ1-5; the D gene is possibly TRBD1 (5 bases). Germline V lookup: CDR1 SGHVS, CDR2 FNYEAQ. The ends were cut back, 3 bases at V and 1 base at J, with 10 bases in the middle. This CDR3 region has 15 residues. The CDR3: CASSLDIGSNQPQHF. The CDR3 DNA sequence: TGTGCCAGCAGCTTGGACATCGGGAGCAATCAGCCCCAGCATTTT.

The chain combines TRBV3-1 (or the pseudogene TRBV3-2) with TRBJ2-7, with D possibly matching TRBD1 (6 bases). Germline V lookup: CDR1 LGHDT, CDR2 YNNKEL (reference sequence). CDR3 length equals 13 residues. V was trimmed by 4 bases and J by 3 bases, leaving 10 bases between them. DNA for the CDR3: TGTGCCAGCAGCCTCGGGACAATCTACGAGCAGTACTTC. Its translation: CASSLGTIYEQYF.

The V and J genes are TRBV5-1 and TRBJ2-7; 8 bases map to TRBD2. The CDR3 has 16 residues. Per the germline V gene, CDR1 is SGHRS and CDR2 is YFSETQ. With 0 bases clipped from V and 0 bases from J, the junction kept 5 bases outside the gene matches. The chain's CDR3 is CASSLGAGASSYEQYF. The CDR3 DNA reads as TGCGCCAGCAGCTTGGGAGCGGGAGCGAGCTCCTACGAGCAGTACTTC. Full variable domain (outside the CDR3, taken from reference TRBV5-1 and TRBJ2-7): KAGVTQTPRYLIKTRGQQVTLSCSPISGHRSVSWYQQTPGQGLQFLFEYFSETQRNKGNFPGRFSGRQFSNSRSEMNVSTLELGDSALYLCASSLGAGASSYEQYFGPGTRLTVT.

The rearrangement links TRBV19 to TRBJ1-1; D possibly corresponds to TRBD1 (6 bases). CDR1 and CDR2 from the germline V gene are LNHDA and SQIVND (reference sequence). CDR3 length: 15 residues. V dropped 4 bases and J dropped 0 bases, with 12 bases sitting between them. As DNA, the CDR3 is TGTGCCAGTAGTACGGGACACACCCTGAACACTGAAGCTTTCTTT. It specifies CASSTGHTLNTEAFF.

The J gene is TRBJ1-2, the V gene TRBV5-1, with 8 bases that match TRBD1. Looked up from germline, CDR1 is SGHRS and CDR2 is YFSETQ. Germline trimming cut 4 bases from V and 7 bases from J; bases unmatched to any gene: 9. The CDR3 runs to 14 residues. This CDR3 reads CASSLTGEALGYTF. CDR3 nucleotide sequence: TGCGCCAGCAGCCTGACAGGGGAGGCCCTTGGCTACACCTTC.

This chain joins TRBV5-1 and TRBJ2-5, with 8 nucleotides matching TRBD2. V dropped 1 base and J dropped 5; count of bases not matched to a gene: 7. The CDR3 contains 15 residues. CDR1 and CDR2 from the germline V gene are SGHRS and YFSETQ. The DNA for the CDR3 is TGCGCCAGCAGCTTGCGGCTAGCGGGCGCGGAGACCCAGTACTTC. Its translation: CASSLRLAGAETQYF.

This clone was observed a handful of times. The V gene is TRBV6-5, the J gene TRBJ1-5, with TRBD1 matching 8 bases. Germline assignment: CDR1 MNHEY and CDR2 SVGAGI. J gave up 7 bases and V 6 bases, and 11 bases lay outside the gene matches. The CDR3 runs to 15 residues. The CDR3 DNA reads TGTGCCAGCAGCCCCACCGGACAGGGCTACCAGCCCCAGCATTTT. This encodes CASSPTGQGYQPQHF.

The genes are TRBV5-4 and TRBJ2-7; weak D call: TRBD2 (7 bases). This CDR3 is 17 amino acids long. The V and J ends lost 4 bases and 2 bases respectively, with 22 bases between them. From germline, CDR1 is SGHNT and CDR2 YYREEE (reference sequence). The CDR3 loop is CASSPGGFGGQAYEQYF. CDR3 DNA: TGTGCCAGCAGCCCGGGAGGTTTCGGGGGCCAAGCCTACGAGCAGTACTTC. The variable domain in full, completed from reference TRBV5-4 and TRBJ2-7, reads ETGVTQSPTHLIKTRGQQVTLRCSSQSGHNTVSWYQQALGQGPQFIFQYYREEENGRGNFPPRFSGLQFPNYSSELNVNALELDDSALYLCASSPGGFGGQAYEQYFGPGTRLTVT.

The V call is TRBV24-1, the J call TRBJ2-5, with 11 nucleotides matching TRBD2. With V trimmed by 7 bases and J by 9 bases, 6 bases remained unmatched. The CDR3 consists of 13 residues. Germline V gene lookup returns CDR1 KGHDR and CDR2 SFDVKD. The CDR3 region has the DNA TGTGCCACCAGGAGGGGTAGCGGGGGGGCCCAGTACTTC. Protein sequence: CATRRGSGGAQYF.

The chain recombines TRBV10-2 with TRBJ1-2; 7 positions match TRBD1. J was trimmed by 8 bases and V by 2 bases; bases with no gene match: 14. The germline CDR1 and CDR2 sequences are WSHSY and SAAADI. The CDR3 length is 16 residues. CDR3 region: CASSERVKGANLGYTF. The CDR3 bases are TGCGCCAGCAGTGAGAGGGTAAAGGGGGCGAATCTGGGCTACACCTTC.

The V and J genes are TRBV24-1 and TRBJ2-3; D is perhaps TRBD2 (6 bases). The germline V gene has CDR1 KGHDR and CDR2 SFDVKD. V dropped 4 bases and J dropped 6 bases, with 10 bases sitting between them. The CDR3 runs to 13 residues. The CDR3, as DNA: TGTGCCACCAGTGACGCGGGACTCGATACGCAGTATTTT. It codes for CATSDAGLDTQYF.

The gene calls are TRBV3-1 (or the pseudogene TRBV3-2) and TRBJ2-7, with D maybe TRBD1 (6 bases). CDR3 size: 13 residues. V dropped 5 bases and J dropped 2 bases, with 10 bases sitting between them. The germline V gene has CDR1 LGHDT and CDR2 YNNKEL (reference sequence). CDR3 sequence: CASSADRPYEQYF. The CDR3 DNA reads TGTGCCAGCAGCGCTGACAGGCCCTACGAGCAGTACTTC.

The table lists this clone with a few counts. The CDR3 protein is CASSPAGDYGYTF. The CDR3 nucleotides read TGTGCCAGCAGCCCGGCAGGTGACTATGGCTACACCTTC. The chain is built from TRBV11-2 and TRBJ1-2; unclear D gene. CDR1 is SGHAT, CDR2 FQNNGV, per germline. The CDR3 loop spans 13 amino acids. V was trimmed by 5 bases and J by 3 bases, leaving 10 bases between them.

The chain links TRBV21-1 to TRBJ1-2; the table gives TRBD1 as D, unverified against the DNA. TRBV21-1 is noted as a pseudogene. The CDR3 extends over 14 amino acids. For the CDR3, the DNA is TGTGCCTGGGACAGGGTAGGGGAAGGGGATGGCTACACCTTC. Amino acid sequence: CAWDRVGEGDGYTF.

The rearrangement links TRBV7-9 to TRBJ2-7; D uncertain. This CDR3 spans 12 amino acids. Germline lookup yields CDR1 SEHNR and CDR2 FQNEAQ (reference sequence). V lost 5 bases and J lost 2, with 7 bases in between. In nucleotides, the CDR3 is TGTGCCAGCAGCACAAATACCTACGAGCAGTACTTC. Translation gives CASSTNTYEQYF.

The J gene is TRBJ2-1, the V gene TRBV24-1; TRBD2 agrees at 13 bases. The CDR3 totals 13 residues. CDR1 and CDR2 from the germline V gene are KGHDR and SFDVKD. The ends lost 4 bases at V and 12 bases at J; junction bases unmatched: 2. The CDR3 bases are TGTGCCACCAGTGAGGGACTAGCGGGACGGCAGTTCTTC. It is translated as CATSEGLAGRQFF.

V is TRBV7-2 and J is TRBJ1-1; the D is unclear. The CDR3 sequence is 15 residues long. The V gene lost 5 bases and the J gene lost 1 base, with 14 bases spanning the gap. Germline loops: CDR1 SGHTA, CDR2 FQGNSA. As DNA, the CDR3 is TGTGCCAGCAGCCTAGAGCGGGGTCCGAACACTGAAGCTTTCTTT. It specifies CASSLERGPNTEAFF.

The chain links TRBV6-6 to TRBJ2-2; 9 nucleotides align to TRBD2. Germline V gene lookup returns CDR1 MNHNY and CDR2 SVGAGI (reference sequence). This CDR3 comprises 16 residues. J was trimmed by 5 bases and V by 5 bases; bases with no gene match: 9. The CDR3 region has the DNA TGTGCCAGCAGTCGACCGCGGGGGGGCCTAACCGGGGAGCTGTTTTTT. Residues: CASSRPRGGLTGELFF.

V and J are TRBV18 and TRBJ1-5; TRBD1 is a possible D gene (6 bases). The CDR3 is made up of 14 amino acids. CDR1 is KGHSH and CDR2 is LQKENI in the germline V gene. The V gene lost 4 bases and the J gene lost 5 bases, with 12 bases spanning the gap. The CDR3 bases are TGTGCCAGCTCACGAGACAGGTCCTATCAGCCCCAGCATTTT. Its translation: CASSRDRSYQPQHF.

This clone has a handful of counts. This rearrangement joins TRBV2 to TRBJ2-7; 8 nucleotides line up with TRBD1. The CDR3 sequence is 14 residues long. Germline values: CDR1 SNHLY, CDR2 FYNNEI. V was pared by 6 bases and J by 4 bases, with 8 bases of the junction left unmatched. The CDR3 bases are TGTGCCAGCAGCCTCCAGGGGGCGTCTTACGAGCAGTACTTC. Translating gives CASSLQGASYEQYF.

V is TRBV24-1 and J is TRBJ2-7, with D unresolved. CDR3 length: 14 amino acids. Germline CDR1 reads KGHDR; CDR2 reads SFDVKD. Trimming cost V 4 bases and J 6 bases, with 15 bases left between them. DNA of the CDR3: TGTGCCACCAGTGAGGCAGGCCCACTGGGCGAGCAGTACTTC. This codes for CATSEAGPLGEQYF.

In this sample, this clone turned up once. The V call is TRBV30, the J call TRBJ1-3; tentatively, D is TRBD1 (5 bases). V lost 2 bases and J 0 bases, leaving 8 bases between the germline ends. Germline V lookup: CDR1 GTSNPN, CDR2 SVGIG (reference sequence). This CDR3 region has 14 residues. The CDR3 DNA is TGTGCCTGGAGTTCGACAGTCTCTGGAAACACCATATATTTT. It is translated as CAWSSTVSGNTIYF. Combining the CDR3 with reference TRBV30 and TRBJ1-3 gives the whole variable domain SQTIHQWPATLVQPVGSPLSLECTVEGTSNPNLYWYRQAAGRGLQLLFYSVGIGQISSEVPQNLSASRPQDRQFILSSKKLLLSDSGFYLCAWSSTVSGNTIYFGEGSWLTVV.

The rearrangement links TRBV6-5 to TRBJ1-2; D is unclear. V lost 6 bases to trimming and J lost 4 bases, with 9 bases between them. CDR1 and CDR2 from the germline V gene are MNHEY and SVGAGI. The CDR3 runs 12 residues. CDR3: CASSQDLYGYTF. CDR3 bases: TGTGCCAGCAGCCAGGATCTCTATGGCTACACCTTC.

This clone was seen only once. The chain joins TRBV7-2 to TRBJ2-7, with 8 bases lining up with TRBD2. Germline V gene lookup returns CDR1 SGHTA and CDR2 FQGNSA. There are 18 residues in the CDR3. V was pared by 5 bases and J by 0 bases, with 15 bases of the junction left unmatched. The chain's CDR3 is CASSKSRGASGFSYEQYF. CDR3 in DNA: TGTGCCAGCAGCAAGAGTCGTGGTGCTAGCGGGTTCTCCTACGAGCAGTACTTC.

CDR3 nucleotide sequence: TGTGCCAGCAGCTTCTGGGACAGGGTGGCTAACTATGGCTACACCTTC. Its translation: CASSFWDRVANYGYTF. The chain is built from TRBV5-6 and TRBJ1-2; 9 bases are shared with TRBD1. Trimming at V came to 2 bases and at J to 0 bases, leaving 5 bases not matched to a gene. The CDR3 spans 16 residues. Germline CDR1 reads SGHDT; CDR2 reads YYEEEE.

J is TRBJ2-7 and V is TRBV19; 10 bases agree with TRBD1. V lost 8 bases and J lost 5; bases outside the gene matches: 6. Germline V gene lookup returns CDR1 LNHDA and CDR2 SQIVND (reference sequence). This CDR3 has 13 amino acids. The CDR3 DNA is TGTGCCAGTGGGTGGGGACAGGGGCACGAGCAGTACTTC. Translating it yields CASGWGQGHEQYF. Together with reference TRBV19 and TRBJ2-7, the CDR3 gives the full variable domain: DGGITQSPKYLFRKEGQNVTLSCEQNLNHDAMYWYRQDPGQGLRLIYYSQIVNDFQKGDIAEGYSVSREKKESFPLTVTSAQKNPTAFYLCASGWGQGHEQYFGPGTRLTVT.

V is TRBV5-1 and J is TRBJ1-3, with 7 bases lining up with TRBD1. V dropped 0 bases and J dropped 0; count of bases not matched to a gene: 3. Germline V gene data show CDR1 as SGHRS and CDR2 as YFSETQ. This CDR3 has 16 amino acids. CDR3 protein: CASSLDRGTSGNTIYF. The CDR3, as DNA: TGCGCCAGCAGCTTGGACAGGGGAACCTCTGGAAACACCATATATTTT.

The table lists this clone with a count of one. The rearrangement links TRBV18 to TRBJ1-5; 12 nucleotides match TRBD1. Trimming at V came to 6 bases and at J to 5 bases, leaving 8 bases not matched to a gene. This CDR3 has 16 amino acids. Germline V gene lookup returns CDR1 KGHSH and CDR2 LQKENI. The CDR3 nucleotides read TGTGCCAGCTCTCCCGGGACAGGGGGCGAACATCAGCCCCAGCATTTT. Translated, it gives CASSPGTGGEHQPQHF.

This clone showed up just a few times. The CDR3 loop reads CASSDGTPGIYEQYF. The DNA for the CDR3 is TGTGCCAGCAGTGACGGAACACCCGGGATCTACGAGCAGTACTTC. V usage is TRBV2 and J usage is TRBJ2-7; TRBD2 might be the D (5 bases). The germline gives CDR1 SNHLY, CDR2 FYNNEI. There are 15 residues in the CDR3. V shed 3 bases and J shed 3 bases, with 15 bases lying between them.

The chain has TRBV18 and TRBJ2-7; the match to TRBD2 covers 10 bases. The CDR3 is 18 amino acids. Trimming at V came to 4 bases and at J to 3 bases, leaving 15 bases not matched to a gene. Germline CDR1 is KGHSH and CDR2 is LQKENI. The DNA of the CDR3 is TGTGCCAGCTCACAGGTAGCGGGAGGCTCCGCGTACTACTACGAGCAGTACTTC. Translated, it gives CASSQVAGGSAYYYEQYF.

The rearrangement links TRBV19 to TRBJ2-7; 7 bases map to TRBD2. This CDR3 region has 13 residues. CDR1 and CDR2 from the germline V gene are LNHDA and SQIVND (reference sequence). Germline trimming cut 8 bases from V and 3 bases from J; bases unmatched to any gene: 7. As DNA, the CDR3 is TGTGCCAGTGGGAGGGGCTTGGGCTACGAGCAGTACTTC. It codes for CASGRGLGYEQYF.